This T cell receptor beta chain was sequenced for a study of T cell responses to AZD1222 COVID-19 vaccine. Study-wide results and limits: Donors were largely white British and mainly female; clonal diversity was possibly underestimated.

Measured with immunoSEQ multiplex PCR; TCRdb has only the in-frame clones, and not every one. The sample gives some 150,000 clones, more than 80% of which show up once; about 3.3% is in the top ten. From germline, CDR1 is KGHDR and CDR2 SFDVKD. The junction had 17 bases not matched to a gene; V was cut back by 6 bases and J by 8 bases. This CDR3 is 16 amino acids long. With regard to this clone: Its antigen is unidentified.

The clonotype comes from an adult who received the AZD1222 COVID-19 vaccine. The sample was peripheral blood, taken 28 days after the second AZD1222 dose. V and J are TRBV24-1 and TRBJ1-2; 7 positions agree with TRBD1. The CDR3 region is CATSSQGRGGWLGYTF. The CDR3 DNA sequence: TGTGCCACCAGTTCCCAAGGCAGGGGGGGTTGGTTGGGCTACACCTTC.